The 10 T cell receptor beta chains below were found in one sample sequenced in a study of blood T cell repertoires in COVID-19. Sequencing was performed with immunoSEQ multiplex PCR; in TCRdb, only in-frame clones are kept and a portion is missing. The sample lists around 440,000 clones; about 91% were seen once. Sequenced: peripheral blood. These receptors were collected from a woman aged 45-65 years with COVID-19, enrolled during active disease.

The chain links TRBV12-5 to TRBJ2-7; D remains unclear. The CDR3 contains 11 residues. Germline V gene lookup returns CDR1 LGHNT and CDR2 FRNRAP. The V end was cut by 4 bases, the J end by 2 bases, with 3 bases between. CDR3 DNA sequence: TGTGCTAGTGGTTCCACCTACGAGCAGTACTTC. The encoded protein is CASGSTYEQYF.

The chain couples TRBV28 to TRBJ1-5; tentative D call: TRBD1 (5 bases). Trimming took 8 bases from V and 3 from J, leaving 11 bases between them. Germline loops: CDR1 MDHEN, CDR2 SYDVKM. The CDR3 totals 13 residues. The CDR3 DNA follows: TGTGCCAGCGCGGACACCGTCAATCAGCCCCAGCATTTT. It is translated as CASADTVNQPQHF.

V gene TRBV13 combines with J gene TRBJ1-2; the match to TRBD1 covers 8 bases. Trimming cost V 2 bases and J 4 bases; bases outside gene matches: 12. The CDR3 runs to 17 residues. The germline V gene encodes CDR1 PRHDT and CDR2 FYEKMQ (reference sequence). CDR3 in amino acids: CASSLSVLPGGSYGYTF. The CDR3 DNA reads as TGTGCCAGCAGCTTATCCGTGTTACCAGGGGGCTCCTATGGCTACACCTTC.

On this clone: Other DNA sequences in the same sample also yield this CDR3. The gene calls are TRBV6-2 or TRBV6-3 and TRBJ1-6; 7 bases are a match to TRBD1. J lost 7 bases, V lost 3 bases, and 3 bases had no gene match. CDR1 is MNHEY, CDR2 SVGEGT, per germline. The CDR3 sequence is 14 residues long. For the CDR3, the DNA is TGTGCCAGCAGTTATGAACAGGGGAATTCACCCCTCCACTTT. The encoded protein is CASSYEQGNSPLHF.

This clone was detected only once. The chain has TRBV28 and TRBJ2-3; TRBD1 matches at 7 bases. CDR3 size: 17 residues. Germline CDR1 MDHEN, CDR2 SYDVKM. Losses at the gene ends were 4 bases for V and 0 bases for J; bases not matched to a gene: 10. The CDR3 DNA reads as TGTGCCAGCAGTTATTACACAGGGGACCTTAGCACAGATACGCAGTATTTT. Translation: CASSYYTGDLSTDTQYF.

The chain links TRBV2 to TRBJ2-4, with 8 bases that match TRBD1. Germline lookup yields CDR1 SNHLY and CDR2 FYNNEI. Trimming removed 2 bases from V and 9 bases from J; junction bases left unmatched: 9. The CDR3 spans 15 residues. CDR3 region: CASSEWGQEGSIQYF. In nucleotides, the CDR3 is TGTGCCAGCAGTGAATGGGGACAGGAAGGAAGCATTCAGTACTTC.

The rearrangement links TRBV25-1 to TRBJ1-2; D perhaps matches TRBD1 (5 bases). V shed 1 base and J shed 6 bases, with 15 bases lying between them. Germline CDR1 is MGHDK and CDR2 is SYGVNS. This CDR3 is built from 15 residues. The CDR3 protein is CASSEWDLRGNGYTF. Written as DNA, the CDR3 is TGTGCCAGCAGTGAATGGGACCTCCGGGGGAATGGCTACACCTTC.

CDR3 amino acids: CASSEWREGYGYTF. CDR3 in DNA: TGTGCCAGCAGTGAATGGAGGGAGGGCTATGGCTACACCTTC. The chain is built from TRBV2 and TRBJ1-2, with no clear D. The CDR3 is made up of 14 amino acids. V was clipped by 2 bases and J by 4 bases, with 11 bases between them. CDR1 is SNHLY and CDR2 is FYNNEI in the germline V gene.

A note on this clone: Compared with germline, one end of the junction differs, possibly owing to a read error. The V call is TRBV24-1, the J call TRBJ1-5, with D hard to call. The CDR3 is made up of 16 amino acids. Per germline, CDR1 KGHDR and CDR2 SFDVKD. The CDR3 region is CATSVGPSNSNQPQHF. The CDR3, as DNA: TGTGCAACCAGCGTTGGCCCCTCAAATAGCAATCAGCCCCAGCATTTT.

The CDR3 coding sequence is TGTGCCAGCAGTTCGAGACAGGTGGGGGTCGAGCAGTACTTC. Protein: CASSSRQVGVEQYF. The chain employs TRBV6-6 and TRBJ2-7; maybe TRBD1 (6 bases). The V gene lost 4 bases and the J gene lost 6 bases, with 16 bases spanning the gap. From germline, CDR1 is MNHNY and CDR2 SVGAGI (reference sequence). The CDR3 sequence is 14 residues long.